This is a list of T cell receptor beta chains from one sample in a study of shared clonotypes between healthy human individuals. Profiling relied on immunoSEQ multiplex PCR, and the TCRdb table lists in-frame clones only, not all of them. There are under 2.5 million clones in the sample; 85% to 95% occur only once, and around 0.38% lies in the top ten. The sequencing input was naive CD4+ T cells from PBMCs. The source of these receptors is a man between 18 and 29 years old in good health. Some clones in this sample may be carry-over from other donors' samples. Both conserved end residues are part of each CDR3. The order of the fields is CDR3 DNA, CDR3 protein, clone size, D gene, J gene, V gene. A D gene is named only where the DNA matches it firmly. Where a row states a size, it is once, few, many or the class of an expanded clone; other rows omit it.

CDR3nt: TGTGCCAGCAGCGCCGAGACAGGGGCGGGAGATACGCAGTATTTT
CDR3aa: CASSAETGAGDTQYF
abundance: NA
d_gene: TRBD1
j_gene: TRBJ2-3
v_gene: TRBV9

CDR3nt: TGTGCCAGCAGCCCCCACAGGGGGAACACTGAAGCTTTCTTT
CDR3aa: CASSPHRGNTEAFF
abundance: NA
d_gene: TRBD1
j_gene: TRBJ1-1
v_gene: TRBV11-2

CDR3nt: TGTGCCAGCTCCACGGGCGGCTCCTATGGCTACACCTTC
CDR3aa: CASSTGGSYGYTF
abundance: NA
d_gene: NA
j_gene: TRBJ1-2
v_gene: TRBV28

CDR3nt: TGCGCCAGCAGCCCTGCTAGCGGGTGGAGCTCCTACGAGCAGTACTTC
CDR3aa: CASSPASGWSSYEQYF
abundance: once
d_gene: TRBD2
j_gene: TRBJ2-7
v_gene: TRBV5-1

CDR3nt: TGTGCCAGCAGCCCCGACTACAACAATGAGCAGTTCTTC
CDR3aa: CASSPDYNNEQFF
abundance: NA
d_gene: NA
j_gene: TRBJ2-1
v_gene: TRBV7-3

CDR3nt: TGTGCCAGTAAGAGGGTATCCGTGGCTGAAGCTTTCTTT
CDR3aa: CASKRVSVAEAFF
abundance: NA
d_gene: NA
j_gene: TRBJ1-1
v_gene: TRBV19

CDR3nt: TGTGCCACCAGCAGAGCCGGCGGGGGGGCATATGAAAAACTGTTTTTT
CDR3aa: CATSRAGGGAYEKLFF
abundance: NA
d_gene: NA
j_gene: TRBJ1-4
v_gene: TRBV15

CDR3nt: TGTGCCAGCAGGGGGGGGTTCTTTGGAAACACCATATATTTT
CDR3aa: CASRGGFFGNTIYF
abundance: NA
d_gene: NA
j_gene: TRBJ1-3
v_gene: TRBV9

CDR3nt: TGTGCCAGCAGCTTAAACCCGCCGTCGAATGGCTACACCTTC
CDR3aa: CASSLNPPSNGYTF
abundance: few
d_gene: NA
j_gene: TRBJ1-2
v_gene: TRBV7-9

CDR3nt: TGTGCCAGCAGCTTGGTAGTAAACGAGCAGTACTTC
CDR3aa: CASSLVVNEQYF
abundance: NA
d_gene: NA
j_gene: TRBJ2-7
v_gene: TRBV5-6

CDR3nt: TGTGCCAGCAGTGTTGCAGGGGGCCTCAACTACGAGCAGTACTTC
CDR3aa: CASSVAGGLNYEQYF
abundance: NA
d_gene: TRBD1
j_gene: TRBJ2-7
v_gene: TRBV6-1

CDR3nt: TGTGCCAGCAGCGCGATGACTAGCGGCTACGAGCAGTACTTC
CDR3aa: CASSAMTSGYEQYF
abundance: NA
d_gene: TRBD2
j_gene: TRBJ2-7
v_gene: TRBV9

CDR3nt: TGTGCCAGTAAAGAGGCAGGGGGTTGGCCTGAAGCTTTCTTT
CDR3aa: CASKEAGGWPEAFF
abundance: few
d_gene: TRBD1
j_gene: TRBJ1-1
v_gene: TRBV25-1

CDR3nt: TGTGCCAGCAGGGAGATGACCTACGAGCAGTACTTC
CDR3aa: CASREMTYEQYF
abundance: NA
d_gene: NA
j_gene: TRBJ2-7
v_gene: TRBV25-1

CDR3nt: TGTGCCAGCAGCTTAGATCGTGCCGAGGCTTTCTTT
CDR3aa: CASSLDRAEAFF
abundance: NA
d_gene: NA
j_gene: TRBJ1-1
v_gene: TRBV11-3

CDR3nt: TGTGCCAGCAGTGAGACAGCTATCTCTGGGGCCAACGTCCTGACTTTC
CDR3aa: CASSETAISGANVLTF
abundance: NA
d_gene: NA
j_gene: TRBJ2-6
v_gene: TRBV2

CDR3nt: TGTGCCTGGAGTGGAAAGGACAGATTTAATGAAAAACTGTTTTTT
CDR3aa: CAWSGKDRFNEKLFF
abundance: NA
d_gene: NA
j_gene: TRBJ1-4
v_gene: TRBV30

CDR3nt: TGCGCCAGCAGCCGTATACGGGGCTATGGCTACACCTTC
CDR3aa: CASSRIRGYGYTF
abundance: NA
d_gene: NA
j_gene: TRBJ1-2
v_gene: TRBV5-1

CDR3nt: TGTGCCAGCAGTGGCCCGGGGGAAATTGTTTACGGCTACACCTTC
CDR3aa: CASSGPGEIVYGYTF
abundance: once
d_gene: NA
j_gene: TRBJ1-2
v_gene: TRBV25-1

CDR3nt: TGTGCCAGAAGCCTACAGGGCCCTGGAAACACCATATATTTT
CDR3aa: CARSLQGPGNTIYF
abundance: NA
d_gene: NA
j_gene: TRBJ1-3
v_gene: TRBV5-3

CDR3nt: TGTGCCAGCAGCCCCGGGGATCAGCCCCAGCATTTT
CDR3aa: CASSPGDQPQHF
abundance: few
d_gene: NA
j_gene: TRBJ1-5
v_gene: TRBV9

CDR3nt: TGTGCCAGCACAGAAGTGAACACTGAAGCTTTCTTT
CDR3aa: CASTEVNTEAFF
abundance: NA
d_gene: NA
j_gene: TRBJ1-1
v_gene: TRBV27

CDR3nt: TGCGCCAGCAGCCGAGCCCCGGGGGGCCTTTTTGGCTACACCTTC
CDR3aa: CASSRAPGGLFGYTF
abundance: NA
d_gene: NA
j_gene: TRBJ1-2
v_gene: TRBV4-3